This TCR beta chain was sequenced for a study of patients and donors after allogeneic stem cell transplantation. TCRdb passed the RT-PCR reads through MiXCR, listing each CDR3 protein once. The sample consists of tens of thousands of distinct CDR3 sequences, more than 10% of them appearing once. This clonotype has more than one count but fewer than ten. The sequence was collected from a human donor who was either an allogeneic HSCT recipient or a stem cell or donor lymphocyte infusion donor (not recorded which). It is not recorded whose cells these are; they may come from a transplant donor. The specimen was blood, either unsorted or a sorted T cell fraction (not recorded which).

CDR3 in amino acids: CSATLATGELFF. CDR3 nucleotides: TGCAGTGCTACGCTGGCCACCGGGGAGCTGTTTTTT. The chain couples TRBV20-1 to TRBJ2-2; no firm D call. Germline-derived CDR1 and CDR2 are DFQATT and SNEGSKA (reference sequence). The CDR3 totals 12 residues. V was shortened by 4 bases and J by 4 bases, with 7 bases between the two germline ends.